The 5 T cell receptor beta chains given below trace back to one sample, sequenced in a study of cytomegalovirus exposure and HLA in healthy donors. The primer mix had 60 Vbeta and 13 Jbeta primers. Here immunoSEQ multiplex PCR was the method, and the copy in TCRdb shows in-frame clones only, minus some. The table includes under 200,000 clones, approximately 80% detected once. The sample comprised PBMCs. The receptors were gathered from a woman under 40 in good health and CMV-seropositive.

The rearrangement links TRBV19 to TRBJ2-5; 8 bases are shared with TRBD2. The ends lost 1 base at V and 2 bases at J; junction bases unmatched: 6. In germline, CDR1 is LNHDA, CDR2 SQIVND (reference sequence). The CDR3 runs 16 residues. CDR3 nucleotide sequence: TGTGCCAGTAGTATAGTCTGGGCGGGGGGACAAGAGACCCAGTACTTC. It encodes CASSIVWAGGQETQYF.

The J gene is TRBJ1-3, the V gene TRBV2, with D unresolved. The V end lost 5 bases, the J end lost 0 bases, and 14 bases lay between the germline ends. The germline gives CDR1 SNHLY, CDR2 FYNNEI. This CDR3 contains 16 residues. For the CDR3, the DNA is TGTGCCAGCAGTCGCTGGCGGGGTAACTCTGGAAACACCATATATTTT. Encoded protein: CASSRWRGNSGNTIYF.

This clone was found a few times. This chain uses TRBV11-1 with TRBJ2-7; TRBD1 aligns across 11 bases. Trimming took 0 bases from V and 7 from J; bases not matched to a gene: 8. The germline V gene encodes CDR1 SGHAT and CDR2 FQDESV (reference sequence). The CDR3 has 16 amino acids. In nucleotides, the CDR3 is TGTGCCAGCAGCTTAGCCCTGGACAGGGGGCTGGGGGAGCAGTACTTC. It specifies CASSLALDRGLGEQYF. Combining the CDR3 with reference TRBV11-1 and TRBJ2-7 gives the whole variable domain EAEVAQSPRYKITEKSQAVAFWCDPISGHATLYWYRQILGQGPELLVQFQDESVVDDSQLPKDRFSAERLKGVDSTLKIQPAELGDSAMYLCASSLALDRGLGEQYFGPGTRLTVT.

The rearrangement joins TRBV21-1 to TRBJ2-3; the table's TRBD1 call for D was not verified on the DNA. TRBV21-1 is a listed pseudogene. This CDR3 region has 17 residues. CDR3 nucleotides: TGTGCCAGCAGCACGATTTTGCGGGACAGGGCTACAGATACGCAGTATTTT. Translation: CASSTILRDRATDTQYF.

This sequence joins TRBV4-3 and TRBJ2-7; D call uncertain. Germline V gives CDR1 LGHNA, CDR2 YSLEER. The CDR3 length is 16 residues. With 4 bases removed from V and 0 bases from J, the gap between germline ends came to 16 bases. The CDR3 nucleotides are TGCGCCAGCAGCCCCCGCGGAGCTCAAAGCTCCTACGAGCAGTACTTC. It translates to CASSPRGAQSSYEQYF.